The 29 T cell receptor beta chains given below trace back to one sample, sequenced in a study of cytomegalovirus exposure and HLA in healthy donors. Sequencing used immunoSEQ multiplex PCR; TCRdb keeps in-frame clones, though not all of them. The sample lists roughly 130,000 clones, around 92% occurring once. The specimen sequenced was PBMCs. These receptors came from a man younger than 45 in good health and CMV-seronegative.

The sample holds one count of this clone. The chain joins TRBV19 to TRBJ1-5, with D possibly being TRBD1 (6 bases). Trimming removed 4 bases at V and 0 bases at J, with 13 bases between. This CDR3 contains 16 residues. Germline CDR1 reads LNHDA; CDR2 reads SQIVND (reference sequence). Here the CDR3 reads CASSTGTSYSNQPQHF. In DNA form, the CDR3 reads TGTGCCAGTAGTACCGGGACATCATATAGCAATCAGCCCCAGCATTTT.

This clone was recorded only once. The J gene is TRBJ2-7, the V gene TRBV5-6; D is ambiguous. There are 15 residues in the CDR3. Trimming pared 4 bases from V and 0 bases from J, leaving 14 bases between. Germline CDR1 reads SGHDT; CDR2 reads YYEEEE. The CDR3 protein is CASSLIERSSYEQYF. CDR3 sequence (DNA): TGTGCCAGCAGCCTAATCGAAAGGAGCTCCTACGAGCAGTACTTC.

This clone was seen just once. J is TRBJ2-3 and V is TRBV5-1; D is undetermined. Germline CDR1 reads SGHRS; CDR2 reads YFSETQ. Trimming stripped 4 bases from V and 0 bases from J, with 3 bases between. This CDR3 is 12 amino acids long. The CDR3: CASSLSTDTQYF. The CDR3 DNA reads TGCGCCAGCAGCCTAAGCACAGATACGCAGTATTTT.

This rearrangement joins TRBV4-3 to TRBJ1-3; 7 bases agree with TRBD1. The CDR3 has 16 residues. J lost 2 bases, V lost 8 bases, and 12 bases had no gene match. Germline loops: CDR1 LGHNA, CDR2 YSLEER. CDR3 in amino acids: CASGKGGWGPGNTIYF. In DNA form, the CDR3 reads TGCGCCAGCGGAAAAGGGGGCTGGGGGCCTGGAAACACCATATATTTT.

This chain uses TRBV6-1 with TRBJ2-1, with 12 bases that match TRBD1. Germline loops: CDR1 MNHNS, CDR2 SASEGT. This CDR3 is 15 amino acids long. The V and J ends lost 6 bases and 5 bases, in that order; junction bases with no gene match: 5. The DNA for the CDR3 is TGTGCCAGCAGGAGGGGACAGGGGGCCAACAATGAGCAGTTCTTC. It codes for CASRRGQGANNEQFF.

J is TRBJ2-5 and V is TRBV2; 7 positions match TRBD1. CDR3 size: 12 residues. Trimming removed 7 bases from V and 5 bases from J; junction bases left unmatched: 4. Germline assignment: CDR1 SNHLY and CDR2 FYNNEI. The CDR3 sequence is CASNDRAETQYF. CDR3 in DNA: TGTGCCAGCAACGACAGGGCCGAGACCCAGTACTTC.

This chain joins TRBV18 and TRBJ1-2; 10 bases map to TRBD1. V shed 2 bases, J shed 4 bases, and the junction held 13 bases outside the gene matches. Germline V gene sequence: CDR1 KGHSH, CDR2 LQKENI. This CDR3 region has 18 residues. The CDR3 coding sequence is TGTGCCAGCTCACCAATGGAGACAGGGGGCTTCTTGGGCTATGGCTACACCTTC. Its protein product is CASSPMETGGFLGYGYTF.

CDR3: CAISTEQGAHGYTF. The CDR3 nucleotides read TGTGCCATCAGCACCGAACAGGGGGCACATGGCTACACCTTC. This chain links TRBV10-3 with TRBJ1-2; TRBD1 agrees at 9 bases. Germline values: CDR1 ENHRY, CDR2 SYGVKD. This CDR3 contains 14 residues. The ends lost 6 bases at V and 6 bases at J; junction bases unmatched: 8.

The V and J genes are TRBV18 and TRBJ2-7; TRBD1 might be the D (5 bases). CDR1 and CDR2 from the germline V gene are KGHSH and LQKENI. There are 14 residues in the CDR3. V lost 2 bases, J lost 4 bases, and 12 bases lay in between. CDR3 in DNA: TGTGCCAGCTCACCATCGCCTAGGGGTTACGAGCAGTACTTC. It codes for CASSPSPRGYEQYF.

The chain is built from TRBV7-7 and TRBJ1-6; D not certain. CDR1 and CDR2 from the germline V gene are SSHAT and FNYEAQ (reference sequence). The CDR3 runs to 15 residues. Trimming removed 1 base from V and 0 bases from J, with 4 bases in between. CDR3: CASSLDGSYNSPLHF. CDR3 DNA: TGTGCCAGCAGCTTAGACGGCTCCTATAATTCACCCCTCCACTTT.

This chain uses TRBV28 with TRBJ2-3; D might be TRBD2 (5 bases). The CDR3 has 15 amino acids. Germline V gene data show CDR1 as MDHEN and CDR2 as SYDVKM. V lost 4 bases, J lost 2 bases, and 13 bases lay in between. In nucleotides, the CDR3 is TGTGCCAGCAGTTCCGAACGGGGAAACACAGATACGCAGTATTTT. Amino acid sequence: CASSSERGNTDTQYF.

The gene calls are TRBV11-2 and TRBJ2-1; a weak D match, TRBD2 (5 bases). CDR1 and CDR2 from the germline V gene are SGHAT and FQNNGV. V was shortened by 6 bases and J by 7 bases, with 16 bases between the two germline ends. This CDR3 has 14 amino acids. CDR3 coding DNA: TGTGCCAGCAGGCCCGGTCGGGGATTGAATGAGCAGTTCTTC. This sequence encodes CASRPGRGLNEQFF.

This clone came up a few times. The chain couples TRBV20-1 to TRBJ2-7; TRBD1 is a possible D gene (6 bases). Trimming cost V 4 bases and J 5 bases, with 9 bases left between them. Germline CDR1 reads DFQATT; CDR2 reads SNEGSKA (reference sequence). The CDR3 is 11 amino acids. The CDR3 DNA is TGCAGTGCTACCCCAGGGGACGAGCAGTACTTC. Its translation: CSATPGDEQYF.

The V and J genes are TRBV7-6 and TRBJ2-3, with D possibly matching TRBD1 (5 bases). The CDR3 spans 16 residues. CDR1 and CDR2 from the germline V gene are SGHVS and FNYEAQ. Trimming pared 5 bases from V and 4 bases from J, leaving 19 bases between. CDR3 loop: CASSPRAAMGADTQYF. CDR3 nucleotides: TGTGCCAGCAGCCCCAGGGCGGCGATGGGCGCAGATACGCAGTATTTT.

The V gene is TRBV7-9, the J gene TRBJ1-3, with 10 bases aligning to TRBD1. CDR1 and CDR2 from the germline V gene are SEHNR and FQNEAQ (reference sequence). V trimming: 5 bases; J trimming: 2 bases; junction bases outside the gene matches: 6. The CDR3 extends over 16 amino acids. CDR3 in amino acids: CASSPLGQGAGNTIYF. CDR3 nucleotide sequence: TGTGCCAGCAGCCCCCTAGGACAGGGGGCTGGAAACACCATATATTTT.

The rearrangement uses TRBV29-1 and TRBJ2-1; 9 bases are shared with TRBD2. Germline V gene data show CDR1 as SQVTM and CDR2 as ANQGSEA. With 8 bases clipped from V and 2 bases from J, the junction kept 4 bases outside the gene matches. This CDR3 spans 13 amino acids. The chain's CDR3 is CSISGGPYNEQFF. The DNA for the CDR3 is TGCAGCATCAGCGGGGGGCCCTACAATGAGCAGTTCTTC.

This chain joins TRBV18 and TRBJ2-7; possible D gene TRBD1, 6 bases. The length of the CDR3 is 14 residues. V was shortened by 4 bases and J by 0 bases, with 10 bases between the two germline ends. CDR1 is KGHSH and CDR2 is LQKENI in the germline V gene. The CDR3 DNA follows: TGTGCCAGCTCACGGACAGCGAGCTCCTACGAGCAGTACTTC. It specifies CASSRTASSYEQYF.

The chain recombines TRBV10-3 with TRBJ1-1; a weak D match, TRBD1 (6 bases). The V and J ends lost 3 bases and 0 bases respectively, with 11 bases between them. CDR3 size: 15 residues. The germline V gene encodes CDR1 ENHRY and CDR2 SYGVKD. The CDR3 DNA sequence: TGTGCCATCAGTGAAGGGGCAGGGGTGAACACTGAAGCTTTCTTT. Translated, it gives CAISEGAGVNTEAFF.

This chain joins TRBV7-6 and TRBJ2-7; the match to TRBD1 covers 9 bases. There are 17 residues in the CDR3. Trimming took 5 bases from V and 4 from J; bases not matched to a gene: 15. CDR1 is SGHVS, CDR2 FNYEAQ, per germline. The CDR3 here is CASSPTTGTGRAYEQYF. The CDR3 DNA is TGTGCCAGCAGCCCAACGACGGGGACAGGGCGGGCATACGAGCAGTACTTC. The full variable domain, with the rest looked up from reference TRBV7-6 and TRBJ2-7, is GAGVSQSPRYKVTKRGQDVALRCDPISGHVSLYWYRQALGQGPEFLTYFNYEAQQDKSGLPNDRFSAERPEGSISTLTIQRTEQRDSAMYRCASSPTTGTGRAYEQYFGPGTRLTVT.

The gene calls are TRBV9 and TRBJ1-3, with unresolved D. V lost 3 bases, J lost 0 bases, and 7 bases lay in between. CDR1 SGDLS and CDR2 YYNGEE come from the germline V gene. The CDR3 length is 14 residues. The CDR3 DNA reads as TGTGCCAGCAGCGGGCAAGACTCTGGAAACACCATATATTTT. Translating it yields CASSGQDSGNTIYF.

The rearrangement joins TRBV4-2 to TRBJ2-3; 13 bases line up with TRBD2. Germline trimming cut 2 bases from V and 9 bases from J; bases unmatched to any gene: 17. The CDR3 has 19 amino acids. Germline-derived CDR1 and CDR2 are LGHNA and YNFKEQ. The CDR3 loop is CASSQRGTSGALGGWTQYF. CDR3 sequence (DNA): TGTGCCAGCAGCCAACGCGGGACTAGCGGGGCCTTGGGGGGGTGGACGCAGTATTTT.

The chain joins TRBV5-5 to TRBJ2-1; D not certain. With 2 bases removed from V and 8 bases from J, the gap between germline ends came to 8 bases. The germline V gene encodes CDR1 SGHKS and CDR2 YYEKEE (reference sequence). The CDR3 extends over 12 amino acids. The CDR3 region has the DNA TGTGCCAGCAGCTTCGTCCCCCATGAGCAGTTCTTC. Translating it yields CASSFVPHEQFF.

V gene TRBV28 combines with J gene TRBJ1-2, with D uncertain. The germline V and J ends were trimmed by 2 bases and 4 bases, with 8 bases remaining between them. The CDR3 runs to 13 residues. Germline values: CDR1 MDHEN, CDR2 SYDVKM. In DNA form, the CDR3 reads TGTGCCAGCAGTTTAGGCAGGATCTATGGCTACACCTTC. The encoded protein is CASSLGRIYGYTF.

Here the CDR3 DNA reads TGTGCCAGCAGCCTCGGGGTGGGACAAGCTTTAAGGTGGGCTTTCTTT. Protein: CASSLGVGQALRWAFF. The rearrangement uses TRBV11-2 and TRBJ1-1; a possible D gene is TRBD1 (6 bases). The germline V gene encodes CDR1 SGHAT and CDR2 FQNNGV. The CDR3 runs to 16 residues. V was clipped by 5 bases and J by 11 bases, with 27 bases between them.

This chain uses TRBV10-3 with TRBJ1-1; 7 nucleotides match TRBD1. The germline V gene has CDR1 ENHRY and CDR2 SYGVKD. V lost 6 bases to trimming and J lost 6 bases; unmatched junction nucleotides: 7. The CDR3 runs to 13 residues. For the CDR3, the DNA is TGTGCCATCAGCCACACAGGGACAGCTGAAGCTTTCTTT. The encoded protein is CAISHTGTAEAFF.

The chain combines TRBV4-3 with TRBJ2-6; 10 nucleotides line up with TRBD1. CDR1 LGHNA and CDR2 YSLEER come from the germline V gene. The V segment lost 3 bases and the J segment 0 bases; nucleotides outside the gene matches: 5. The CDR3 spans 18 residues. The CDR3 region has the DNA TGCGCCAGCAGCCAGAGGGACAGGGGACTCTCTGGGGCCAACGTCCTGACTTTC. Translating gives CASSQRDRGLSGANVLTF.

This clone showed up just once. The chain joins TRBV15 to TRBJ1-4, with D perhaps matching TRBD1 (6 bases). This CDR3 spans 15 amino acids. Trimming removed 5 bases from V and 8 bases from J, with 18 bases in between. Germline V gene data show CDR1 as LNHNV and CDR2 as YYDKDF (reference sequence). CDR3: CATSSTGILGEKLFF. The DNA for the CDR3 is TGTGCCACCAGCTCAACAGGGATTCTCGGCGAAAAACTGTTTTTT.

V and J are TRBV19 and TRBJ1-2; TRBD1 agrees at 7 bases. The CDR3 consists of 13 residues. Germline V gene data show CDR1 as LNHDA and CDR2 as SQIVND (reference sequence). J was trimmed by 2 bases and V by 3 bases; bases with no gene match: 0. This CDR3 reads CASSMDRNYGYTF. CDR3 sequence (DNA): TGTGCCAGTAGTATGGACAGGAACTATGGCTACACCTTC.

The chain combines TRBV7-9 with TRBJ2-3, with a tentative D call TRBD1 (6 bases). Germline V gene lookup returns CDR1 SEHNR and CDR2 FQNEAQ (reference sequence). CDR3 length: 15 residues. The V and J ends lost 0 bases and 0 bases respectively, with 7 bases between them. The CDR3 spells CASSLAGASTDTQYF. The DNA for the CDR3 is TGTGCCAGCAGCTTAGCGGGGGCTAGCACAGATACGCAGTATTTT. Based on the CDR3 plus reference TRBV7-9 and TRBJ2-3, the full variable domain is DTGVSQNPRHKITKRGQNVTFRCDPISEHNRLYWYRQTLGQGPEFLTYFQNEAQLEKSRLLSDRFSAERPKGSFSTLEIQRTEQGDSAMYLCASSLAGASTDTQYFGPGTRLTVL.